The 11 T cell receptor beta chains below come from one sample, sequenced in a study of chemoradiotherapy in HPV16-positive cancers. Some clones are missing from TCRdb's copy, which holds only in-frame ones; the method was immunoSEQ multiplex PCR. The sample carries 8,300 or so clones, 60% to 75% recorded once. This specimen was tumor tissue, taken from a patient who underwent chemoradiotherapy. These TCRs come from a human donor with HPV-associated anogenital cancer.

The chain combines TRBV10-3 with TRBJ1-2; tentative D call: TRBD1 (5 bases). CDR1 is ENHRY, CDR2 SYGVKD, per germline. The germline V and J ends were trimmed by 6 bases and 4 bases, with 21 bases remaining between them. The CDR3 is 16 residues long. The CDR3 is CAISETETASVYGYTF. The CDR3 DNA reads TGTGCCATCAGCGAAACGGAGACAGCCTCAGTCTATGGCTACACCTTC.

The genes are TRBV5-1 and TRBJ1-1; no reliable D call. Germline-derived CDR1 and CDR2 are SGHRS and YFSETQ. The CDR3 runs 13 residues. Deletions cut 0 bases from V and 0 bases from J, with 3 bases between. The chain's CDR3 is CASSLEMNTEAFF. In nucleotides, the CDR3 is TGCGCCAGCAGCTTGGAGATGAACACTGAAGCTTTCTTT.

A single count supports this clone. The V gene is TRBV5-4, the J gene TRBJ1-2; D may be TRBD1 (5 bases). The V gene's germline CDR1 is SGHNT and CDR2 YYREEE (reference sequence). V lost 4 bases, J lost 6 bases, and 22 bases lay in between. The CDR3 totals 16 residues. CDR3 sequence: CASSLRGGAAGHGYTF. CDR3 nucleotide sequence: TGTGCCAGCAGCCTCCGCGGAGGCGCGGCGGGGCATGGCTACACCTTC.

The rearrangement uses TRBV18 and TRBJ1-1; 8 bases fit TRBD1. This CDR3 is 15 amino acids long. The germline V gene has CDR1 KGHSH and CDR2 LQKENI. V gave up 3 bases and J gave up 4 bases; unmatched junction bases: 7. The CDR3 DNA is TGTGCCAGCTCACCGGTACAGGGGGAGGCCACTGAAGCTTTCTTT. It is translated as CASSPVQGEATEAFF.

The CDR3 loop reads CASRQSGSSYNEQFF. The DNA for the CDR3 is TGTGCCAGCAGACAAAGCGGGAGTTCCTACAATGAGCAGTTCTTC. The chain recombines TRBV7-9 with TRBJ2-1, with 8 nucleotides matching TRBD2. This CDR3 has 15 amino acids. The ends lost 6 bases at V and 1 base at J; junction bases unmatched: 5. The germline V gene encodes CDR1 SEHNR and CDR2 FQNEAQ (reference sequence).

This clone was seen only once. The V gene is TRBV30, the J gene TRBJ2-1; TRBD2 matches 8 bases. Trimming cost V 8 bases and J 6 bases; bases outside gene matches: 15. Germline-derived CDR1 and CDR2 are GTSNPN and SVGIG (reference sequence). This CDR3 has 15 amino acids. CDR3 DNA sequence: TGTGCCCGGGACACCACGGGACTAGGGGGCAATGAGCAGTTCTTC. Protein product: CARDTTGLGGNEQFF.

In this sample, this clone turned up a few times. The V and J genes are TRBV6-5 and TRBJ1-1, with D possibly matching TRBD1 (5 bases). Germline V lookup: CDR1 MNHEY, CDR2 SVGAGI. V was pared by 0 bases and J by 5 bases, with 10 bases between. The CDR3 covers 14 residues. This CDR3 reads CASSYSGGTTEAFF. CDR3 coding DNA: TGTGCCAGCAGTTACTCGGGGGGAACTACTGAAGCTTTCTTT.

The J gene is TRBJ2-3, the V gene TRBV7-2; D is possibly TRBD2 (7 bases). V lost 5 bases to trimming and J lost 1 base, with 16 bases between them. In germline, CDR1 is SGHTA, CDR2 FQGNSA. This CDR3 has 16 residues. CDR3 coding DNA: TGTGCCAGCAGCAAACTCGGGGGGCCGGGCACAGATACGCAGTATTTT. Translating gives CASSKLGGPGTDTQYF. The whole variable domain, filled in from reference TRBV7-2 and TRBJ2-3, reads GAGVSQSPSNKVTEKGKDVELRCDPISGHTALYWYRQSLGQGLEFLIYFQGNSAPDKSGLPSDRFSAERTGGSVSTLTIQRTQQEDSAVYLCASSKLGGPGTDTQYFGPGTRLTVL.

The V and J genes are TRBV6-1 and TRBJ1-5, with TRBD1 matching 12 bases. The V gene's germline CDR1 is MNHNS and CDR2 SASEGT. The J segment lost 4 bases and the V segment lost 4 bases, leaving 5 bases of the junction unmatched. The CDR3 loop spans 16 amino acids. The CDR3 DNA follows: TGTGCCAGCAGTGGGGGACAGGGGGCCAGGAATCAGCCCCAGCATTTT. Translation: CASSGGQGARNQPQHF.

The chain combines TRBV19 with TRBJ2-3, with 7 bases identical to TRBD2. The germline V gene has CDR1 LNHDA and CDR2 SQIVND (reference sequence). V was clipped by 5 bases and J by 3 bases; unmatched bases: 8. The CDR3 length is 15 residues. CDR3 loop: CASSASNGGTDTQYF. CDR3 sequence (DNA): TGTGCCAGTAGTGCATCTAACGGGGGGACAGATACGCAGTATTTT.

This chain joins TRBV7-8 and TRBJ2-7, with D possibly called TRBD1 or TRBD2 (5 bases each). Looked up from germline, CDR1 is SGHVS and CDR2 is FQNEAQ. V lost 4 bases, J lost 2 bases, and 12 bases lay in between. The CDR3 loop spans 14 amino acids. The CDR3 is CASSSRLGPYEQYF. Written as DNA, the CDR3 is TGTGCCAGCAGCTCCCGACTGGGACCCTACGAGCAGTACTTC.